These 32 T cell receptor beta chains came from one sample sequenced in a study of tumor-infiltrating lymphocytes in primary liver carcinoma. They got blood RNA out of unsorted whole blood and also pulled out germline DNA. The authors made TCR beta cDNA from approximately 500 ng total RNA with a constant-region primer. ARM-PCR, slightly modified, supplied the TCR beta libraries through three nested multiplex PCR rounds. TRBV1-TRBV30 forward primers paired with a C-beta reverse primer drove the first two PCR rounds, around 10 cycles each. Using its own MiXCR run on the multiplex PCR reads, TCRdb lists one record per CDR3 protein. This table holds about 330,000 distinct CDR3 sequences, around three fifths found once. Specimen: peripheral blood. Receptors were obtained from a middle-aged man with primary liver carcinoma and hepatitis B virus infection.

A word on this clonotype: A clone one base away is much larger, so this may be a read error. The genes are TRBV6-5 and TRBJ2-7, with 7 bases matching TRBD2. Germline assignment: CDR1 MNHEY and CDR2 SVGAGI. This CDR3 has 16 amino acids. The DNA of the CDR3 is TGTGCCAGCACGGGGCTAGCGGTCCTCCGCTCCTACAAGCAGTACTTC. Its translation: CASTGLAVLRSYKQYF.

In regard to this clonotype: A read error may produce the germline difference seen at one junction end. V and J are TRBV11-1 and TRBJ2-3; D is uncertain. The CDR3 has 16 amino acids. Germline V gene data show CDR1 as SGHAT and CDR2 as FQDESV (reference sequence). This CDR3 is CATSPNLLTSTDTQYF. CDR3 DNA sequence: TGTGCCACCAGCCCCAACCTACTAACCAGCACAGATACGCAGTATTTT.

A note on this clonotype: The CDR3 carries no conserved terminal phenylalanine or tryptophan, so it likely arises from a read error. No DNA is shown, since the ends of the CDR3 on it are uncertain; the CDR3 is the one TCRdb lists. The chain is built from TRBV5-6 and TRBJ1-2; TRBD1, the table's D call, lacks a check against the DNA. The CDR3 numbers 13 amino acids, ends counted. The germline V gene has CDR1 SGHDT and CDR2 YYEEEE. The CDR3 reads CASCLVGTGGYAI.

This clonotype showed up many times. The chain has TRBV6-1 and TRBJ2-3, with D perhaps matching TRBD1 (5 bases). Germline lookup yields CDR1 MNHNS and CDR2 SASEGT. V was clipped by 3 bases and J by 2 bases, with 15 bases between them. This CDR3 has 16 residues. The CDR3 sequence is CASSEVGQAITDTQYF. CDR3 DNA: TGTGCCAGCAGTGAGGTAGGACAAGCGATCACAGATACGCAGTATTTT.

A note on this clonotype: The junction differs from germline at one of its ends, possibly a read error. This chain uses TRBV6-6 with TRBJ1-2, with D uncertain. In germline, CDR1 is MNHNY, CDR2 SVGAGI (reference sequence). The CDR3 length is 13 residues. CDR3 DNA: TGTACCAGCAGCCCCGGGAGGAACTATGGCTACACCTTC. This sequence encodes CTSSPGRNYGYTF.

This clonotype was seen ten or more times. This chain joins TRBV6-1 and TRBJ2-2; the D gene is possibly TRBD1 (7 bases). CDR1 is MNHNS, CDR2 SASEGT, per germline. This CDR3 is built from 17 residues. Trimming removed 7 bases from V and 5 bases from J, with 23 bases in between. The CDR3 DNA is TGTGCCAGCAATCCGGGGAGGACAGGAGAGTGGACCGGGGAGCTGTTTTTT. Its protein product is CASNPGRTGEWTGELFF.

The CDR3: CASSLEGGRPYEQYF. As DNA, the CDR3 is TGTGCCAGCAGCTTAGAGGGGGGGCGCCCCTACGAGCAGTACTTC. The genes are TRBV7-9 and TRBJ2-7; D may be TRBD2 (7 bases). This CDR3 is built from 15 residues. CDR1 and CDR2 (germline): SEHNR, FQNEAQ (reference sequence). Trimming pared 1 base from V and 2 bases from J, leaving 12 bases between.

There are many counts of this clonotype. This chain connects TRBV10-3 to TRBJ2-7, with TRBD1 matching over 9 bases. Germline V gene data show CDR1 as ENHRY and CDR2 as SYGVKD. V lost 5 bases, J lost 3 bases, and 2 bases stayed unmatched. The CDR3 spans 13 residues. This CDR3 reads CAISSGQGYEQYF. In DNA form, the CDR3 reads TGTGCCATCAGTTCGGGACAGGGCTACGAGCAGTACTTC.

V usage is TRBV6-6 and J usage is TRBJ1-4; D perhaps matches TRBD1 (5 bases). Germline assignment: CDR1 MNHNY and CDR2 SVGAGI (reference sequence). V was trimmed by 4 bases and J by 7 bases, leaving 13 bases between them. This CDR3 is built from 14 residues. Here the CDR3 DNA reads TGTGCCAGCAGTTTGGGGCTGCAGCTTGAAAAACTGTTTTTT. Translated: CASSLGLQLEKLFF.

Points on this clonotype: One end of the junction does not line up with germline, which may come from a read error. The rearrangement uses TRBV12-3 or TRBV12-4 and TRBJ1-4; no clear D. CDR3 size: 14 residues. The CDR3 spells CAGSLAPLNEKLFF. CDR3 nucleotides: TGTGCCGGCAGTTTAGCCCCCCTTAATGAAAAACTGTTTTTT.

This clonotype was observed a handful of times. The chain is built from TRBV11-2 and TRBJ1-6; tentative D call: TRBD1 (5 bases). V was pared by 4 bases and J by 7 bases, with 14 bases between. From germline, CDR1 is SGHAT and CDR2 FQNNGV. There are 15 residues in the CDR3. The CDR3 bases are TGTGCCAGCAGCTCCCCTTGGGGGAGAAATTCACCCCTCCACTTT. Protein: CASSSPWGRNSPLHF.

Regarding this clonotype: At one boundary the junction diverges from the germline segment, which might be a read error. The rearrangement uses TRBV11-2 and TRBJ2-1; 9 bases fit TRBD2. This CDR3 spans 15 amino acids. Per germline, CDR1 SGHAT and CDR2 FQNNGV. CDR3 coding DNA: TGTGTCAGCAGCCTCGGGACTAGCAACTACAATGAACAGTTCTTC. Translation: CVSSLGTSNYNEQFF.

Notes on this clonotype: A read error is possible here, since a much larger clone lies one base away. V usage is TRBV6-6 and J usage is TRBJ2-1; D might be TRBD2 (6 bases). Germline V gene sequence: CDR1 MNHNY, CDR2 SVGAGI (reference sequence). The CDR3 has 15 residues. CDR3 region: CVSSYSRWGDNEQFF. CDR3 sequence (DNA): TGTGTCAGCAGTTACTCCCGGTGGGGGGACAATGAGCAGTTCTTC.

The CDR3 sequence is CASSQDRWAAGQTQYF. The CDR3 coding sequence is TGTGCCAGCAGCCAAGATAGATGGGCCGCGGGGCAGACCCAGTACTTC. This rearrangement joins TRBV14 to TRBJ2-5, with a possible D match to TRBD2 (6 bases). V lost 0 bases and J 6 bases, leaving 17 bases between the germline ends. CDR1 SGHDN and CDR2 FVKESK come from the germline V gene. The CDR3 covers 16 residues.

CDR3 coding DNA: TGTGCCAGCACCGAGGGGGCATCTCTACTGGCCGGGGAGCTGTTTTTT. Its protein is CASTEGASLLAGELFF. The chain combines TRBV11-2 with TRBJ2-2; 7 nucleotides align to TRBD1. The J segment lost 6 bases and the V segment lost 7 bases, leaving 14 bases of the junction unmatched. CDR1 is SGHAT, CDR2 FQNNGV, per germline. The CDR3 is 16 amino acids.

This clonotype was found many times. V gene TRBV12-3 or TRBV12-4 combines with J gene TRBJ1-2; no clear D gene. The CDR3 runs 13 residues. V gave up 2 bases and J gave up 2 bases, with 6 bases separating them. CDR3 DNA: TGTGCCAGCAGTTTAAATCGGAACTATGGCTACACCTTC. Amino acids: CASSLNRNYGYTF.

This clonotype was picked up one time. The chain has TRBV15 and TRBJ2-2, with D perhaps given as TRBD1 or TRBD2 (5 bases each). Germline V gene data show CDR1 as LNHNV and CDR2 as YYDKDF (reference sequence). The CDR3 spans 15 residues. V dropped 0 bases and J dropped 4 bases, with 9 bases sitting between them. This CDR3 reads CATSRDRGTTGELFF. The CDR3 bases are TGTGCCACCAGCAGAGATCGAGGGACCACCGGGGAGCTGTTTTTT.

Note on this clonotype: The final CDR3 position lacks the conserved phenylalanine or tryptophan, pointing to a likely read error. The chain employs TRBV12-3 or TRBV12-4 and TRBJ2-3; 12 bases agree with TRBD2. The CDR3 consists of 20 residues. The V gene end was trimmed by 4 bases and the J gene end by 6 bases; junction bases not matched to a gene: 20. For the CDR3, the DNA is TGTGCCAGCAGTTCGGGACTAGCGGGCAAAGAAGGTAGATCCCGGGATACGCAGTATCCT. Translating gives CASSSGLAGKEGRSRDTQYP.

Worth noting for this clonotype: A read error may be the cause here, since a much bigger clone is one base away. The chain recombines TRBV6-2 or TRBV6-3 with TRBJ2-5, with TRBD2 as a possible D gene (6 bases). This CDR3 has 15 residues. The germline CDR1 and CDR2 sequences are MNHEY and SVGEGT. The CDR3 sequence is CVILEGRGRQETQYF. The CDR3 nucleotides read TGTGTAATCCTGGAAGGGCGGGGAAGACAAGAGACCCAGTACTTC.

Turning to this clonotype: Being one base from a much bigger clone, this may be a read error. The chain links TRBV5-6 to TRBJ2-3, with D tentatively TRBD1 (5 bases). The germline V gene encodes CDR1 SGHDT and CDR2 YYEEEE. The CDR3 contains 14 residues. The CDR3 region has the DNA TGTGCCAGCAGCTTGATTCCTACCACAGGTACGCAGTATTTT. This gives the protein CASSLIPTTGTQYF.

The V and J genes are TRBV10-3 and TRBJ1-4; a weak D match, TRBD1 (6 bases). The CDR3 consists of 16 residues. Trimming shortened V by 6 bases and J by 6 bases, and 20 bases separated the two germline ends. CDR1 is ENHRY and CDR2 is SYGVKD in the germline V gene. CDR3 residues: CAISRDMSPADEKLFF. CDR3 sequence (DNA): TGTGCCATCAGCCGGGACATGTCTCCCGCCGATGAAAAACTGTTTTTT.

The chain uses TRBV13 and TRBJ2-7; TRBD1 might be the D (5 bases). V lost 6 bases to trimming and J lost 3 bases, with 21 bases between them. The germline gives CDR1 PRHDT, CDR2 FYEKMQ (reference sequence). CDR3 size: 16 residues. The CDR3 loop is CASRQEGQGRDYEQYF. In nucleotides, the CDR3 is TGTGCCAGCAGGCAAGAAGGGCAGGGTCGAGACTACGAGCAGTACTTC.

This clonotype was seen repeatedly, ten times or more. For the CDR3, the DNA is TGCGCCAGCAGGCCTAATGACCGTTACAATGAGCAGTTCTTC. It translates to CASRPNDRYNEQFF. This chain connects TRBV10-2 to TRBJ2-1; D not certain. V dropped 6 bases and J dropped 4 bases, with 13 bases sitting between them. Germline V gene sequence: CDR1 WSHSY, CDR2 SAAADI. This CDR3 spans 14 amino acids.

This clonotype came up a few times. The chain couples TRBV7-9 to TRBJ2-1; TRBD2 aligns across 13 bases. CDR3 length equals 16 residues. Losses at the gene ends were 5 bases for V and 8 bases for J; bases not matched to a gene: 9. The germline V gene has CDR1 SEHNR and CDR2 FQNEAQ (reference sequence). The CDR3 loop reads CASSTRTSGRSHEQFF. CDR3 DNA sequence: TGTGCCAGCAGCACTCGGACTAGCGGGAGAAGTCATGAGCAGTTCTTC. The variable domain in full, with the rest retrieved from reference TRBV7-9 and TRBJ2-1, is DTGVSQNPRHKITKRGQNVTFRCDPISEHNRLYWYRQTLGQGPEFLTYFQNEAQLEKSRLLSDRFSAERPKGSFSTLEIQRTEQGDSAMYLCASSTRTSGRSHEQFFGPGTRLTVL.

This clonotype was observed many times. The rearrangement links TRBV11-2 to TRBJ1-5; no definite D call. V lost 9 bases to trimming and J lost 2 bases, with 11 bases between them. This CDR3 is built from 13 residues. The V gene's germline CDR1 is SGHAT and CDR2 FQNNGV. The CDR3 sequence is CASTVGGNQPQHF. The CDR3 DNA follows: TGTGCCAGTACAGTGGGTGGCAATCAGCCCCAGCATTTT.

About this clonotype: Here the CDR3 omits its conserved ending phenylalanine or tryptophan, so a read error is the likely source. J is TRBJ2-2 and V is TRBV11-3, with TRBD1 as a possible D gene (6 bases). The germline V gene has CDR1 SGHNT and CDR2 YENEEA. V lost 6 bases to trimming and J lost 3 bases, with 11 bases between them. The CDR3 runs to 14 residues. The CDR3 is CASSLGQHTGELFL. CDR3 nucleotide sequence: TGTGCCAGCAGTTTGGGACAACACACCGGGGAGCTGTTTCTT.

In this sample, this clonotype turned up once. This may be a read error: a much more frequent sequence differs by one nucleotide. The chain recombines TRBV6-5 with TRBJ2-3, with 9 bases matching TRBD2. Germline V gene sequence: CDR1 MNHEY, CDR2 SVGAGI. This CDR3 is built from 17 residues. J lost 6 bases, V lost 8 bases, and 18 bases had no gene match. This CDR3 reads CASWAGGPCAQLDTQYF. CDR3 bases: TGTGCCAGCTGGGCGGGAGGGCCTTGTGCGCAATTGGATACGCAGTATTTT.

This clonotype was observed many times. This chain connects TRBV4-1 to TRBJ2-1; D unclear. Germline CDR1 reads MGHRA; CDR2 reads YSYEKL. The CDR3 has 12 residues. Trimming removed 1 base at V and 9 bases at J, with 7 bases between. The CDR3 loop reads CASSQAGFEQFF. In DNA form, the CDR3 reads TGCGCCAGCAGCCAAGCGGGCTTTGAGCAGTTCTTC.

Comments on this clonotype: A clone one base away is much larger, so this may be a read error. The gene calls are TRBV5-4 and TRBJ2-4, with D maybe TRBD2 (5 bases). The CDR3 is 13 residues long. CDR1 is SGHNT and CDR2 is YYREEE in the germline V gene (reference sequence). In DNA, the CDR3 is TGTGCCAGCATCTTGGAGGCAGGCGCCATTCAGTACTTC. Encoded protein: CASILEAGAIQYF.

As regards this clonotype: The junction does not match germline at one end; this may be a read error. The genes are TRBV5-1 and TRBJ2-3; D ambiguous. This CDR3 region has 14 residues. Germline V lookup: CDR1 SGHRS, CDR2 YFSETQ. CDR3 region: CASSAKAATDTHYF. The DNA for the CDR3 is TGCGCCAGCAGCGCGAAGGCGGCTACAGATACGCACTATTTT.

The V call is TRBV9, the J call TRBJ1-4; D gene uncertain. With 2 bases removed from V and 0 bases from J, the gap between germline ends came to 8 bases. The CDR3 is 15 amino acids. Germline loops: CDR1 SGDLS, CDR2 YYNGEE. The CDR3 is CASSVSMATNEKLFF. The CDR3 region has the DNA TGTGCCAGCAGCGTGTCAATGGCAACTAATGAAAAACTGTTTTTT.

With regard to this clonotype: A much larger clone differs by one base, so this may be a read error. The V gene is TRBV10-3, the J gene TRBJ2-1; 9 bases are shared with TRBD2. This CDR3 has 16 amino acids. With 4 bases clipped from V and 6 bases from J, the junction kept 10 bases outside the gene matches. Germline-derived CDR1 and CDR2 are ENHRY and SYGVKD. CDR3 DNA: TGTGCCATCAGTGTTAGCGGGAGCGCTTTATCCAATGAGCAGTTCTTC. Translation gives CAISVSGSALSNEQFF.